This T cell receptor (beta chain) was identified during a study of CD8+ T cells in alopecia areata. The authors sorted CD4+ and CD8+ T cells from PBMCs. Trimming took 7 bases from V and 7 from J, leaving 19 bases between them. The CDR3 extends over 13 amino acids. The germline V gene has CDR1 SQVTM and CDR2 ANQGSEA. Study-level findings and limits: TCRs were shared less clearly across patients than in mice, possibly for HLA-related reasons. Lesional scalp exceeded normal scalp in clonality, especially in alopecia totalis/universalis.

For this clone: The target antigen is unknown.

Extracted from the samples, RNA was reverse transcribed into cDNA to serve as the sequencing template. Repertoires were generated with immunoSEQ multiplex PCR, while TCRdb's copy carries only in-frame clones and drops some. The sample shows 120,000 to 150,000 clones, approximately 65% of them seen only once. This sequence was found in a human donor in good health. Specimen: CD8+ T cells sorted from blood. The V call is TRBV29-1, the J call TRBJ1-2; maybe TRBD1 (5 bases). As DNA, the CDR3 is TGCAGCGCGGTGGTAAGGGGCGAAGGTGGCTACACCTTC. Translated, it gives CSAVVRGEGGYTF.